The 9 T cell receptor beta chains below were found in one sample sequenced in a study of blood T cells in healthy people across ages. Primed by a sample-barcoded 5' primer and a J-beta primer mix, a second PCR proceeded for roughly 7 to 12 cycles. Via MiXCR, TCRdb re-called the 5' RACE reads, giving one row per CDR3 protein. In the table there are over a million distinct CDR3 sequences, 42% of which are singletons. Sequencing was carried out using blood. These receptors were obtained from a woman younger than 30 in good health.

The chain is built from TRBV13 and TRBJ2-3, with TRBD2 matching 7 bases. J lost 2 bases, V lost 6 bases, and 8 bases had no gene match. There are 15 residues in the CDR3. Germline CDR1 PRHDT, CDR2 FYEKMQ (reference sequence). The CDR3 loop is CASSKTGLLTDTQYF. In nucleotides, the CDR3 is TGTGCCAGCAGTAAAACGGGACTACTCACAGATACGCAGTATTTT.

Remarks on this clonotype: Germline is not matched at one junction end, which may reflect a read error. This chain uses TRBV6-2 or TRBV6-3 with TRBJ1-5; D is unresolved. This CDR3 has 13 residues. CDR1 and CDR2 from the germline V gene are MNHEY and SVGEGT. The CDR3: CAISYSARQPQHF. The CDR3, as DNA: TGTGCCATCAGTTACTCAGCGAGACAGCCCCAGCATTTT.

The chain carries TRBV12-3 or TRBV12-4 and TRBJ1-4; 8 bases match TRBD1. The CDR3 runs to 15 residues. Germline trimming cut 6 bases from V and 5 bases from J; bases unmatched to any gene: 8. CDR3 protein: CASSPSAGGNEKLFF. The DNA for the CDR3 is TGTGCCAGCAGCCCCTCGGCAGGGGGCAATGAAAAACTGTTTTTT.

This chain joins TRBV20-1 and TRBJ2-7; tentative D call: TRBD2 (6 bases). The closer fit of TRBJ2-4 to the DNA end suggests the J call may be wrong. CDR1 is DFQATT and CDR2 is SNEGSKA in the germline V gene (reference sequence). The CDR3 covers 13 residues. In DNA, the CDR3 is TGCAGTGAGAGGGGACTTGACCCAAGCATTCAGTACTTC. This sequence encodes CSERGLDPSIQYF.

V gene TRBV19 combines with J gene TRBJ2-5; 12 nucleotides line up with TRBD1. The germline V gene has CDR1 LNHDA and CDR2 SQIVND (reference sequence). CDR3 length: 16 amino acids. The J segment lost 1 base and the V segment lost 5 bases, leaving 5 bases of the junction unmatched. CDR3 coding DNA: TGTGCCAGTAGTGGGACAGGGGGCCGCACCCAAGAGACCCAGTACTTC. Translation gives CASSGTGGRTQETQYF. The full variable domain, in which reference TRBV19 and TRBJ2-5 provide the parts outside the CDR3, is DGGITQSPKYLFRKEGQNVTLSCEQNLNHDAMYWYRQDPGQGLRLIYYSQIVNDFQKGDIAEGYSVSREKKESFPLTVTSAQKNPTAFYLCASSGTGGRTQETQYFGPGTRLLVL.

This clonotype was counted a few times. This chain connects TRBV6-6 to TRBJ2-7; D unresolved. Germline V gene sequence: CDR1 MNHNY, CDR2 SVGAGI (reference sequence). Trimming cost V 5 bases and J 6 bases, with 11 bases left between them. The CDR3 spans 12 residues. CDR3 protein: CASSPLQVEQYF. DNA of the CDR3: TGTGCCAGCAGTCCCCTTCAGGTCGAGCAGTACTTC.

The chain joins TRBV7-6 to TRBJ2-1; D could derive from TRBD1 or TRBD2 (5 bases each). Trimming left V 1 base short and J 7 bases short, with 14 bases between. The length of the CDR3 is 15 residues. Germline CDR1 SGHVS, CDR2 FNYEAQ. CDR3 amino acids: CASSLGGSGQNEQFF. CDR3 DNA sequence: TGTGCCAGCAGCTTAGGCGGGTCAGGGCAAAATGAGCAGTTCTTC.

Details on this clonotype: This CDR3 is missing its conserved last phenylalanine or tryptophan, likely due to a read error. The CDR3 reads CASSLSRGGEKLFS. CDR3 bases: TGTGCCAGCAGCTTGTCACGCGGGGGGGAAAAACTGTTTTCT. The chain carries TRBV7-2 and TRBJ1-4; tentative D call: TRBD1 (5 bases). The V and J ends lost 3 bases and 8 bases respectively, with 13 bases between them. There are 14 residues in the CDR3. Germline CDR1 and CDR2: SGHTA and FQGNSA.

V gene TRBV6-5 combines with J gene TRBJ1-2; TRBD1 is a possible D gene (5 bases). CDR3 length: 12 amino acids. The ends were cut back, 8 bases at V and 7 bases at J, with 14 bases in the middle. Germline lookup yields CDR1 MNHEY and CDR2 SVGAGI. The CDR3 sequence: CASGQGTGGYTF. CDR3 coding DNA: TGTGCCAGCGGTCAGGGTACCGGTGGCTACACCTTC.